This T cell receptor beta chain stems from a study of PD-1 blockade in classical Hodgkin lymphoma (dated by TCRdb to the early 2020s). Concerning the study at large: Nivolumab dosing was 3 mg/kg intravenously every 2 weeks, continuing until either disease progression or unacceptable toxicity. To define a peripheral blood immune signature of response to PD-1 blockade in classical Hodgkin lymphoma, the study combined TCR beta sequencing with CyTOF. Results the study describes overall, beyond this receptor: Trial patients with a complete response had baseline diversity similar to that of newly diagnosed patients, while partial responders and progressors had significantly lower diversity. Patients starting nivolumab less than 1 year after ASCT had lower diversity and were excluded from later analyses to avoid confounding by immune reconstitution. CD4+ but not CD8+ TCR diversity rose significantly by C4D1 (p=0.0027 vs p=0.16), most apparent in complete responders (p=0.02). Newly diagnosed patients were reported to have lower baseline TCR diversity than healthy donors, and relapsed/refractory patients were reported to have lower baseline TCR diversity still. The study was restricted to a single clinical trial cohort, and the causes of repertoire differences, possibly disease activity or prior therapy, were left undefined.

Genomic DNA was extracted with the Qiagen DNeasy kit from unsorted PBMCs and from negatively selected CD4+ and CD8+ fractions. TCR beta CDR3 regions were subjected to amplification by immunoSEQ multiplex PCR with primers that anneal to V and J segments. A synthetic immune receptor repertoire was used to minimize amplification bias, and remaining bias was computationally removed after sequencing. From the authors' description of their analysis: Repertoire diversity was quantified as the Shannon entropy index using custom Python scripts. Unsorted, CD4+ and CD8+ repertoires were analyzed separately, except for combined analyses in which CD4+ and CD8+ sequences were merged in silico. Clonal expansion was defined as at least a 2-fold frequency increase after treatment relative to C1D1, with a pseudocount of 0.5 for undetected baseline clones. Singleton clones were defined as clones with 0 or 1 copy at C1D1, and non-singleton clones were defined as clones with 2 or more copies. By matching protein sequences in sorted samples from the same patient, clones expanded in unsorted samples were annotated as CD4+, CD8+ or unknown. Wilcoxon tests on paired samples were used to test diversity changes from C1D1 to C4D1. This is the immuneACCESS table as TCRdb keeps it, with only in-frame sequences that have V and J called. A part of the clones is gone; compared with another copy, unresolved V genes explain less than half, and the rest is unexplained. V and J calls and clone size are those listed in that table; D and trimming were worked out from the DNA. Recorded for this sample are 15,000 to 20,000 clones; less than 75% of them occurred a single time. The ten largest clones represent 7.8% of the sample.

In this sample, this clone turned up once. What this receptor recognizes is not known. It has no much larger one-base neighbor in the sample; base qualities were not kept. In light of the paper, this sample's time point label describes: cycle 4 day 1 (C4D1), after less than 7 weeks of nivolumab. All trial patients had relapsed after autologous stem cell transplantation, with cohorts A, B and C differing in prior brentuximab vedotin exposure. The trial cohort was composed of about 58 patients with relapsed/refractory classical Hodgkin lymphoma, for whom complete response, partial response or progressive disease was recorded as best overall response. Trial patients were treated with single-agent nivolumab in the multi-cohort phase II CheckMate 205 trial. Best overall response was determined by an independent review committee according to the 2007 International Working Group response criteria. Trial PBMCs were obtained immediately prior to nivolumab initiation (C1D1) and on therapy at cycle 2 day 1 and cycle 4 day 1. Peripheral blood was collected in 8 mL Vacutainer Cell Preparation Tubes, from which PBMCs were isolated by centrifugation and then cryopreserved.

Sequenced material: peripheral blood mononuclear cells (PBMCs), taken before the fourth cycle of nivolumab. The TCR was taken from a human donor with classical Hodgkin lymphoma.

The nucleotide sequence reads as follows: TGTGCCACCAGCTTAAGGGGGCAGGGGGTCTCCAAAAACATTCAGTACTTC. The resulting protein is CATSLRGQGVSKNIQYF. The sequence links TRBV15 to TRBJ2-4, with 7 middle bases fitting TRBD1. Looking up the germline V gene (reference sequence) yields CDR1 LNHNV and CDR2 YYDKDF. Trimming leaves V shorter by 5 bases and J shorter by 2 bases, with the junction holding 12 bases beyond the gene matches. The CDR3 holds 17 amino acids from the cysteine to the phenylalanine. CDR3 DNA only is kept here, 51 bases in frame from base 1.